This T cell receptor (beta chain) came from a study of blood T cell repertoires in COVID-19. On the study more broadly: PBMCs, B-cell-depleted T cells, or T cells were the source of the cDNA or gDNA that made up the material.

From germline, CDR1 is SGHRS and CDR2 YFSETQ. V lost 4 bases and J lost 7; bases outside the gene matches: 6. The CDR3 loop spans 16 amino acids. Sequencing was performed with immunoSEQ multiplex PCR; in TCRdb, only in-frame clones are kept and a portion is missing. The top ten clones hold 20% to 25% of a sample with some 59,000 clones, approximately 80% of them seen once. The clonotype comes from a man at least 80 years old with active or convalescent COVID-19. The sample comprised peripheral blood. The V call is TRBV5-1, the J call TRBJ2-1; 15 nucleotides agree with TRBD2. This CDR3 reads CASSAGTSGGRNEQFF. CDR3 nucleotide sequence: TGCGCCAGCAGCGCCGGGACTAGCGGGGGGAGGAATGAGCAGTTCTTC.